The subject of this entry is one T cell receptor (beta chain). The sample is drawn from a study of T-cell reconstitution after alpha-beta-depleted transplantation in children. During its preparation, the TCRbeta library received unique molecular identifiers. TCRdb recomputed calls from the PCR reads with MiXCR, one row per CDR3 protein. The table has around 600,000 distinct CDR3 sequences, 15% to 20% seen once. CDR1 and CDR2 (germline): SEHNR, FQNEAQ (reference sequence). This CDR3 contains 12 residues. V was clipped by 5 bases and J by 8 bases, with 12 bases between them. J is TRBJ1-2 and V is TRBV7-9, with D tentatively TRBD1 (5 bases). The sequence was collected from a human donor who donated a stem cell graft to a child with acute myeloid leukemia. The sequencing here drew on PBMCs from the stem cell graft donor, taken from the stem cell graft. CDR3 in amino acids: CASSPGTAGYTF. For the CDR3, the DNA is TGTGCCAGCAGCCCCGGGACGGCCGGCTACACCTTC.